This T cell receptor (beta chain) was profiled in a study of cytomegalovirus exposure and HLA in healthy donors. Background on the study: The 120 validation repertoires used the same platform as the 550 to 850 first-cohort repertoires (as reported by a later analysis). Study-wide points: The classifier reportedly diagnosed cytomegalovirus status with high specificity and sensitivity. The study flagged some 180 TCR beta chains as cytomegalovirus-associated. CMV antigen specificity of a few CMV-associated chains was confirmed in vitro.

Deletions cut 5 bases from V and 7 bases from J, with 14 bases between. Germline-derived CDR1 and CDR2 are SGHAT and FQDESV (reference sequence). The CDR3 consists of 13 residues. On this clone itself: Its cognate antigen is unknown.

Method: immunoSEQ multiplex PCR; TCRdb's copy keeps in-frame clones and lacks some. Of 150,000 to 200,000 clones listed, 75% to 95% are singletons. The clonotype comes from a woman aged 18-29 years in good health and CMV-seropositive. The chain couples TRBV11-1 to TRBJ1-2; no reliable D call. Input material: PBMCs. CDR3: CASSLTPYSGYTF. CDR3 nucleotides: TGTGCCAGCAGCCTGACACCCTACTCTGGCTACACCTTC. Full variable domain (missing parts from reference TRBV11-1 and TRBJ1-2): EAEVAQSPRYKITEKSQAVAFWCDPISGHATLYWYRQILGQGPELLVQFQDESVVDDSQLPKDRFSAERLKGVDSTLKIQPAELGDSAMYLCASSLTPYSGYTFGSGTRLTVV.